The present entry profiles one T cell receptor beta chain with its context. The sample holds a few counts of this clonotype. Its antigen is not yet known. No much larger clone is present one base from it, and per-base qualities are unavailable. This record comes from a study of T cells after yellow fever vaccination (dated by TCRdb to 2018 to 2020). A note on the overall study: The SMART-Seq v4 Ultra Low Input RNA kit was used to prepare libraries from fractions with low cell numbers. To track T-cell clones before and after primary and booster YFV17D yellow fever vaccination, bulk TCR alpha and beta repertoires were sequenced longitudinally. Two healthy male donors, one aged 18 to 29 and one aged 30 to 40 years, made up the cohort. Blood was drawn at multiple timepoints before and after primary and secondary immunization, with bulk PBMC replicates and cell subsets isolated.

The treatment or condition label of this sample denotes: live attenuated yellow fever vaccine strain. At every blood-draw timepoint, two biological replicates of bulk PBMCs were collected. A standard Ficoll-Paque protocol was used to isolate PBMCs from peripheral blood. RNA was extracted with TriZol from bulk PBMCs, CD4 and CD8 fractions, and dextramer-positive and dextramer-negative fractions. The germline V gene supplies CDR1 ENHRY and CDR2 SYGVKD. Clipping removes 10 bases from V and 2 bases from J, with 6 as the unmatched junction base count. The CDR3 covers 14 residues, taking in both the cysteine and the phenylalanine. Only the CDR3 portion is preserved as DNA: 42 bases, with reading frame beginning at the first base. TCR cDNA was synthesized by 5'RACE template switching, which introduced a universal primer site and unique molecular identifiers. Priming of cDNA synthesis was performed from both the TCR alpha and TCR beta constant segments. Library amplification used two PCR steps, and the second PCR step added sample barcodes and sequencing adapters. Sequencing of libraries was performed on Illumina HiSeq 2500 (2x100 bp) or NovaSeq (2x150 bp). The original pipeline was this. Reads were demultiplexed and collapsed into UMI consensus sequences with MIGEC, and V(D)J alignment was performed with MiXCR. Using edgeR on replicate PBMC samples, clonotypes were called vaccine-responding if FDR was below 0.01 and the log2 fold change was above 5 up to day 15. Each bulk clonotype was labeled CD4 or CD8 based on which sequenced repertoire, CD4 or CD8, contained the clonotype at higher abundance. Using fastp at Q25 and MiXCR, TCRdb reprocessed the public reads and kept productive beta chains. Each entry merges the rows of one CDR3 protein and shows their most common DNA and genes. It is TCRdb's table, rather than the study itself, that gives the V and J calls and clone size. The sample table lists some 320,000 distinct CDR3 sequences, over 8% of them with a count of one. In total, the top ten clones hold about a sixth of the sample.

The study at large found these results: A small share of clonotypes was detected in both CD4 and CD8 compartments, with the overlap likely arising from convergent recombination. FACS-sorted repertoires could contain abundant contaminating clonotypes from the bulk population, so computational filtering was required. Most clones expanded after primary vaccination were re-detected after the booster (almost 98% of CD4 and roughly 85% of CD8), suggesting broad memory maintenance. Because the study included only a couple of donors, the extent to which the findings can be generalized is limited. The secondary T-cell response was found to be weaker but faster than the primary response, with a peak reached on day 5 rather than on day 15.

The chain was built from TRBV10-3 and TRBJ2-3; TRBD2 matches 10 bases in the middle. This TCR came from a young man who received the YFV17D yellow fever vaccine. The sequencing used PBMCs, collected on the day of the first yellow fever vaccination. The DNA sequence reads TGTGCCACGAGACTAGCGGGCGTCACAGATACGCAGTATTTT. Its amino acids are CATRLAGVTDTQYF.